These 3 T cell receptor beta chains originate from one sample sequenced in a study of T cells in Graves' hyperthyroidism and ophthalmopathy. Amplified TCR beta CDR3 regions derived from RNA transcripts. The primer set for the first-round RT-PCR of the TCR CDR3 was HTBI. In TCRdb, the multiplex PCR reads were re-called with MiXCR into one record per CDR3 protein. The sample yields under 350,000 distinct CDR3 sequences, approximately 18% seen once. Sequences were obtained from blood. The receptors derive from a woman aged 45-65 years with Graves' hyperthyroidism.

This clonotype showed up many times. The chain uses TRBV24-1 and TRBJ1-4, with D possibly TRBD1 on 6 matching bases. Germline CDR1 and CDR2: KGHDR and SFDVKD. The CDR3 has 17 residues. Trimming shortened V by 5 bases and J by 5 bases, and 20 bases separated the two germline ends. Written as DNA, the CDR3 is TGTGCCACCAGTGCGCCGCACCAACAGGGCCCGAATGAAAAACTGTTTTTT. It encodes CATSAPHQQGPNEKLFF.

V gene TRBV5-1 combines with J gene TRBJ2-7; TRBD2 agrees at 9 bases. The germline gives CDR1 SGHRS, CDR2 YFSETQ. The CDR3 totals 15 residues. The trim removed 0 bases at V and 3 bases at J, leaving 4 bases unmatched. The chain's CDR3 is CASSLGLAANYEQYF. DNA of the CDR3: TGCGCCAGCAGCTTGGGACTAGCGGCTAACTACGAGCAGTACTTC.

This clonotype was found a few times. The V gene is TRBV5-1, the J gene TRBJ1-2, with a tentative D call TRBD1 (5 bases). This CDR3 comprises 16 residues. Trimming took off 1 base at V and 8 bases at J, with 21 bases between the two ends. Germline V gives CDR1 SGHRS, CDR2 YFSETQ. CDR3 coding DNA: TGCGCCAGCAGCTTGTGGGACGGGGCGCAGGTTTGGGGCTACACCTTC. Translating gives CASSLWDGAQVWGYTF. The variable domain in full, with the rest retrieved from reference TRBV5-1 and TRBJ1-2, is KAGVTQTPRYLIKTRGQQVTLSCSPISGHRSVSWYQQTPGQGLQFLFEYFSETQRNKGNFPGRFSGRQFSNSRSEMNVSTLELGDSALYLCASSLWDGAQVWGYTFGSGTRLTVV.